This TCR beta chain was recorded in a study of shared clonotypes between healthy human individuals. Study-wide points: Rarefaction indicated that sorted-subset sequencing remained incomplete although depth was large. Naive subsets generally exceeded memory subsets in estimated richness.

Every subset's genomic DNA went evenly onto several immunoSEQ plates. Using immunoSEQ multiplex PCR, the repertoire was profiled, and TCRdb retains in-frame clones only, with some absent. Of approximately 1.4 million clones detected, 95% to 99% appear once; the ten largest clones hold approximately 0.44%. The CDR3 is 16 residues long. The germline V gene has CDR1 SGHDT and CDR2 YYEEEE. V shed 7 bases and J shed 1 base, with 21 bases lying between them. Notes on this clone: What it binds is not known.

The healthy adult donors were HIV-negative and reported no recent acute infections or vaccinations. Sequencing input: naive CD4+ T cells sorted from blood. Subset meaning: CD45RA+ positively selected. The genes are TRBV5-6 and TRBJ2-7; D possibly corresponds to TRBD1 (5 bases). This clonotype was obtained from a man in his thirties or forties in good health. The CDR3 nucleotides are TGTGCCAGCTCCGTGATGACAGCCTTTATATCCTACGAGCAGTACTTC. It yields the protein CASSVMTAFISYEQYF.